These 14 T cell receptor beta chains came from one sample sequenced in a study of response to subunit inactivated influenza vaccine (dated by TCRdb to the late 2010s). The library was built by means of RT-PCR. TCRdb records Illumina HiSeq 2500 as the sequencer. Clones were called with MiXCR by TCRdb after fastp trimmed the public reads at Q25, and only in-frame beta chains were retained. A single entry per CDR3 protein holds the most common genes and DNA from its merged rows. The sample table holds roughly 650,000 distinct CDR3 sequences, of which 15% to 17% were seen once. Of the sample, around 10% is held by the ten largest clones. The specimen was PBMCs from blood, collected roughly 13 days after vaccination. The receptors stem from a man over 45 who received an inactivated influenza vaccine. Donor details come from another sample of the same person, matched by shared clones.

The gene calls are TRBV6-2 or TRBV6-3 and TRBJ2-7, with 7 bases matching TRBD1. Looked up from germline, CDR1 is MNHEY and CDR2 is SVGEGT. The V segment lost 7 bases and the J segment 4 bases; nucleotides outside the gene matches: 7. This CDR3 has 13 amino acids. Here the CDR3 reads CASTIGRGYEQYF. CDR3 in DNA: TGTGCCAGCACTATTGGCAGGGGGTACGAGCAGTACTTC.

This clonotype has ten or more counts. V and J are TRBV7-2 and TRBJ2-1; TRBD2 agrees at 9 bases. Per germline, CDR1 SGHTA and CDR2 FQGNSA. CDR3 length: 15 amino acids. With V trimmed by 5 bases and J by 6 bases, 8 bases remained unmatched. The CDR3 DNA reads TGTGCCAGCAGCCCGAGAGCGGGAGGCCTCAATGAGCAGTTCTTC. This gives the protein CASSPRAGGLNEQFF.

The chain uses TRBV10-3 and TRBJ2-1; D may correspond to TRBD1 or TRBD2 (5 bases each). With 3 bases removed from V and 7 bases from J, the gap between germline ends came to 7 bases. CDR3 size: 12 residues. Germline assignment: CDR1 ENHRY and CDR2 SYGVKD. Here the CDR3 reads CAISDRENEQFF. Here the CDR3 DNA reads TGTGCCATCAGTGACAGGGAGAATGAGCAGTTCTTC.

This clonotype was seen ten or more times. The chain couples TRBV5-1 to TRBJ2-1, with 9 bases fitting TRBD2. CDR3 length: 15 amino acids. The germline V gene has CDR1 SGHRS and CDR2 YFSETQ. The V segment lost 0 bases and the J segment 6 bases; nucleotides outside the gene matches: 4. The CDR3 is CASSLVSGSPNEQFF. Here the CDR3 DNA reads TGCGCCAGCAGCTTGGTTAGCGGGAGCCCCAATGAGCAGTTCTTC. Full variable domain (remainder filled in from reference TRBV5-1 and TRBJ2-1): KAGVTQTPRYLIKTRGQQVTLSCSPISGHRSVSWYQQTPGQGLQFLFEYFSETQRNKGNFPGRFSGRQFSNSRSEMNVSTLELGDSALYLCASSLVSGSPNEQFFGPGTRLTVL.

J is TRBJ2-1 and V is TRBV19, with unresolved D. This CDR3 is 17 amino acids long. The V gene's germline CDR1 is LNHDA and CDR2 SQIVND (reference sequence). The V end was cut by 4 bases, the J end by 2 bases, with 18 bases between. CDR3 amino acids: CASSRSLAGATYNEQFF. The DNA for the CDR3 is TGTGCCAGTAGTAGGAGTCTCGCAGGAGCGACCTACAATGAGCAGTTCTTC. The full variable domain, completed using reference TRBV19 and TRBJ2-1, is DGGITQSPKYLFRKEGQNVTLSCEQNLNHDAMYWYRQDPGQGLRLIYYSQIVNDFQKGDIAEGYSVSREKKESFPLTVTSAQKNPTAFYLCASSRSLAGATYNEQFFGPGTRLTVL.

CDR3 region: CASSDHQGHMNEQFF. The CDR3, as DNA: TGTGCCAGCAGTGATCACCAGGGGCATATGAATGAGCAGTTCTTC. The chain is built from TRBV25-1 and TRBJ2-1; a weak D match, TRBD1 (6 bases). Germline-derived CDR1 and CDR2 are MGHDK and SYGVNS. The V and J ends lost 3 bases and 7 bases respectively, with 16 bases between them. This CDR3 is built from 15 residues.

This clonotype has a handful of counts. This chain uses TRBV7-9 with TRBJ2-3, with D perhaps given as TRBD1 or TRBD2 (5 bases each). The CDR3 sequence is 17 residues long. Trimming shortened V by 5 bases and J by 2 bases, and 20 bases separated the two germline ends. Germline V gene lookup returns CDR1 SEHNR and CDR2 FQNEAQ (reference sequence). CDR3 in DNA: TGTGCCAGCAGCGGATCCTTTGGGGACGGTGACACAGATACGCAGTATTTT. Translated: CASSGSFGDGDTDTQYF.

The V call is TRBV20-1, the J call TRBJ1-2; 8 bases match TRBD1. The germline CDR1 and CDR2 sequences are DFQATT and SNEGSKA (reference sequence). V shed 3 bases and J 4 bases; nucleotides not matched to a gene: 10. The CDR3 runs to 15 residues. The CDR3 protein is CSARLQGDARYGYTF. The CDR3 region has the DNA TGCAGTGCTAGGCTACAGGGGGATGCCCGCTATGGCTACACCTTC.

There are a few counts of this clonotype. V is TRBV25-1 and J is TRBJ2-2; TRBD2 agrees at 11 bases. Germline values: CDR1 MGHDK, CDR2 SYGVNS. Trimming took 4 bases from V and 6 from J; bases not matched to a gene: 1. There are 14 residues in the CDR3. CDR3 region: CASSVSGRAGELFF. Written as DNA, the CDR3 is TGTGCCAGCAGTGTTAGCGGGAGGGCCGGGGAGCTGTTTTTT. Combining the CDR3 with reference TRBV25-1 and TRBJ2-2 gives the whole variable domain EADIYQTPRYLVIGTGKKITLECSQTMGHDKMYWYQQDPGMELHLIHYSYGVNSTEKGDLSSESTVSRIRTEHFPLTLESARPSHTSQYLCASSVSGRAGELFFGEGSRLTVL.

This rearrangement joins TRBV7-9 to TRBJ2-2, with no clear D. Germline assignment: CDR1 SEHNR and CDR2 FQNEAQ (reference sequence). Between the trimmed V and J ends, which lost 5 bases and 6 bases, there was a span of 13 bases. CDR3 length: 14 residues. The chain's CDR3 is CASSPAHPAGELFF. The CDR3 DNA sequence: TGTGCCAGCAGCCCGGCCCATCCCGCCGGGGAGCTGTTTTTT.

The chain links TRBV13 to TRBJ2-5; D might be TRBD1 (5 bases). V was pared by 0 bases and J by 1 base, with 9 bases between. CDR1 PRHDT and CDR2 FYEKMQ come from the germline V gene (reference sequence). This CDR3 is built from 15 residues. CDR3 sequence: CASSLGQGFQETQYF. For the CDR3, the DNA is TGTGCCAGCAGCTTAGGGCAGGGATTCCAAGAGACCCAGTACTTC.

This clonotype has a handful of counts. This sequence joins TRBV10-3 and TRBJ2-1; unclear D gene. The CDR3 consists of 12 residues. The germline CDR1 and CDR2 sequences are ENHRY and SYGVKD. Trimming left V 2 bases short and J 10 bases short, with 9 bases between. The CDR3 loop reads CAISEALGEQFF. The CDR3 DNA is TGTGCCATCAGTGAGGCGCTAGGAGAGCAGTTCTTC.

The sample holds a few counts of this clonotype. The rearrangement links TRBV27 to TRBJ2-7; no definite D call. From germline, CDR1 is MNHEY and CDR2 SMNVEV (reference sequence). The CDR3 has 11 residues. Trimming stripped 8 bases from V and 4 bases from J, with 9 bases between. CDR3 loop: CASGLMYEQYF. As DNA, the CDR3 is TGTGCCAGCGGGTTAATGTACGAGCAGTACTTC.

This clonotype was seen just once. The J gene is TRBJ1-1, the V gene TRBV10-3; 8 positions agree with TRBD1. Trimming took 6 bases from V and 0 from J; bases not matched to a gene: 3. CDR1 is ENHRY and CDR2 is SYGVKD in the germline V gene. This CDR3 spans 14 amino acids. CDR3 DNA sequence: TGTGCCATCAGCCGGGACAGGATGAACACTGAAGCTTTCTTT. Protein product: CAISRDRMNTEAFF.